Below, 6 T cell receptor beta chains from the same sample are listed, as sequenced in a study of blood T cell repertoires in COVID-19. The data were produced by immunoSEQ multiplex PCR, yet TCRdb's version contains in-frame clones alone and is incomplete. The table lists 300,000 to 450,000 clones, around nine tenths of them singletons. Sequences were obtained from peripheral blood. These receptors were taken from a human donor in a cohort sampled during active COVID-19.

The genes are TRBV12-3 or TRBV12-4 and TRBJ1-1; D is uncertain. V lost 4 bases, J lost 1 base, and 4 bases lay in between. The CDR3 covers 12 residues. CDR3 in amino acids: CASSSGNTEAFF. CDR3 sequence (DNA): TGTGCCAGCAGTTCAGGGAACACTGAAGCTTTCTTT.

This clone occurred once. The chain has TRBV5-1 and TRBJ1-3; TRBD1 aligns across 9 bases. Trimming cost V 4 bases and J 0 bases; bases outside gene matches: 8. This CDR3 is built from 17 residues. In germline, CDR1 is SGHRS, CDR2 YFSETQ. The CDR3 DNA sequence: TGCGCCAGCAGCAGAACGTTACAGGGGGCCTCTGGAAACACCATATATTTT. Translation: CASSRTLQGASGNTIYF.

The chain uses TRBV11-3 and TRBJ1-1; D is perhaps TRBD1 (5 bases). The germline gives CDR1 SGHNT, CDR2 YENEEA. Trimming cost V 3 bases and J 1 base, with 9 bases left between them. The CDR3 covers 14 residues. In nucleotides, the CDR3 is TGTGCCAGCAGCTTTGGGCAGGGGAACACTGAAGCTTTCTTT. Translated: CASSFGQGNTEAFF.

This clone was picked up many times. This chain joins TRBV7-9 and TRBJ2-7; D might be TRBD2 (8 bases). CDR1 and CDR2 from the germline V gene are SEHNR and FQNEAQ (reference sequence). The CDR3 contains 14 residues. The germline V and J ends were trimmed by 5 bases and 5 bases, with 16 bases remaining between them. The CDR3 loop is CASSPGGQGDEQYF. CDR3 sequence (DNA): TGTGCCAGCAGCCCGGGAGGGCAGGGGGACGAGCAGTACTTC.

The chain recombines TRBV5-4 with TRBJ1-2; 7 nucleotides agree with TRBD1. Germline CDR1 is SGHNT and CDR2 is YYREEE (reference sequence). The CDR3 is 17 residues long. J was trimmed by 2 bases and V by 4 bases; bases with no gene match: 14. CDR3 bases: TGTGCCAGCAGCGAAGGACAGGCGACCCTCTTAAACTATGGCTACACCTTC. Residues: CASSEGQATLLNYGYTF.

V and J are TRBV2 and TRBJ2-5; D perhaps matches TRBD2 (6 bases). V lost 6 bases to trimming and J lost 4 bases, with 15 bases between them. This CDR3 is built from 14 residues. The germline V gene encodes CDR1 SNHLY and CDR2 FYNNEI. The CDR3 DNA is TGTGCCAGCAGATTAGCGGAAGGATTAGAGACCCAGTACTTC. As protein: CASRLAEGLETQYF.